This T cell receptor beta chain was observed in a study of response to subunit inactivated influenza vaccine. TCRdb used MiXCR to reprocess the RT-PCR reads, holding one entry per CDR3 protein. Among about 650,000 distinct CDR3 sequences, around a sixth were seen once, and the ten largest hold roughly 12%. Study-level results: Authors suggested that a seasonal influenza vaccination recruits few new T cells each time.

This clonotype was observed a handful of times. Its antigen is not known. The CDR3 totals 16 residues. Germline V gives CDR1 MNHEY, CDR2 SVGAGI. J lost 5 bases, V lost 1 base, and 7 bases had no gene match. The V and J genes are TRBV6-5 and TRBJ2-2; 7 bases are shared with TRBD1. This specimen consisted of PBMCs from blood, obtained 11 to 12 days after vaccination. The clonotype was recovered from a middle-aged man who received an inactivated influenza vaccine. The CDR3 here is CASSYYGDRATGELFF. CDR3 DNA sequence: TGTGCCAGCAGTTACTATGGTGACAGGGCGACCGGGGAGCTGTTTTTT.